This T cell receptor beta chain was identified in a study of patients and donors after allogeneic stem cell transplantation. The CDR3 sequence is 9 residues long. Germline lookup yields CDR1 DFQATT and CDR2 SNEGSKA (reference sequence). Between the trimmed V and J ends, which lost 5 bases and 7 bases, there was a span of 3 bases. TCRdb fed the RT-PCR reads into MiXCR, producing one record per CDR3 protein. The sample carries more than 150,000 distinct CDR3 sequences, 40% to 45% recorded once. The sample holds a few counts of this clonotype. The chain links TRBV20-1 to TRBJ2-1; D gene unclear. The sequence came from a human donor who was either an allogeneic HSCT recipient or a stem cell or donor lymphocyte infusion donor (not recorded which). It is not recorded whose cells these are; they may come from a transplant donor. Material for sequencing was blood, either unsorted or a sorted T cell fraction (not recorded which). The CDR3 DNA sequence: TGCAGTGCTCGTAATGAGCAGTTCTTC. Its translation: CSARNEQFF.